This paragraph covers one TCR beta chain sequence. The antigen is undetermined. The entry originates in a study of shared clonotypes between healthy human individuals. Study observations and caveats: Among the subsets, naive ones generally showed larger estimated richness than memory ones.

This CDR3 has 14 amino acids. The trim removed 7 bases at V and 4 bases at J, leaving 8 bases unmatched. Germline V gene sequence: CDR1 MNHEY, CDR2 SMNVEV (reference sequence). TCRdb's table, derived via immunoSEQ multiplex PCR, lists solely in-frame clones and lacks some. The data contain around 550,000 clones, about 96% of them seen just once; the ten biggest clones take up about 0.057%. The chain has TRBV27 and TRBJ2-7; the match to TRBD1 covers 9 bases. The sample taken for sequencing was naive CD4+ T cells sorted from blood. Subset given: CD45RA+ positively selected. This clonotype originated in a woman aged 25 to 45 in good health. The CDR3 here is CASKGTGLTYEQYF. CDR3 sequence (DNA): TGTGCCAGCAAAGGGACAGGGTTAACATACGAGCAGTACTTC.